Following are 19 T cell receptor beta chains from one sample sequenced in a study of T cells in Graves' hyperthyroidism and ophthalmopathy. Amplified TCR beta CDR3 regions derived from RNA transcripts. First-round RT-PCR with HTBI primers amplified the TCR CDR3 region. TCRdb called the multiplex PCR reads again in MiXCR, with one record for every CDR3 protein. The sample carries about 610,000 distinct CDR3 sequences, approximately 14% recorded once. Sequenced input: blood. The receptor source for this set is a middle-aged woman with Graves' ophthalmopathy.

V gene TRBV7-9 combines with J gene TRBJ2-7; D is unresolved. CDR3 length: 14 residues. CDR1 and CDR2 (germline): SEHNR, FQNEAQ (reference sequence). V gave up 3 bases and J gave up 0 bases, with 9 bases separating them. CDR3 nucleotide sequence: TGTGCCAGCAGCTTCAGACACAACTCCTACGAGCAGTACTTC. It encodes CASSFRHNSYEQYF.

V and J are TRBV28 and TRBJ1-2; D may be TRBD1 (6 bases). V was pared by 8 bases and J by 6 bases, with 16 bases between. CDR3 length: 13 residues. The V gene's germline CDR1 is MDHEN and CDR2 SYDVKM. CDR3 residues: CASRGSQGHGYTF. The CDR3 nucleotides read TGTGCCAGCCGGGGGAGCCAGGGGCATGGCTACACCTTC.

This clonotype has a count of ten or more. V usage is TRBV12-3 or TRBV12-4 and J usage is TRBJ2-2; no reliable D call. Trimming took 1 base from V and 0 from J, leaving 9 bases between them. The CDR3 loop spans 16 amino acids. CDR3 protein: CASSLGQVANTGELFF. CDR3 coding DNA: TGTGCCAGCAGTTTAGGTCAGGTCGCGAACACCGGGGAGCTGTTTTTT.

In its sample, this clonotype was seen many times. The chain joins TRBV7-9 to TRBJ1-2, with D unclear. The germline V gene has CDR1 SEHNR and CDR2 FQNEAQ (reference sequence). Between the trimmed V and J ends, which lost 5 bases and 0 bases, there was a span of 7 bases. The CDR3 loop spans 13 amino acids. The CDR3 nucleotides read TGTGCCAGCAGCCCTCAGTCTAACTATGGCTACACCTTC. Translating it yields CASSPQSNYGYTF. The full variable domain, its missing parts supplied by reference TRBV7-9 and TRBJ1-2, is DTGVSQNPRHKITKRGQNVTFRCDPISEHNRLYWYRQTLGQGPEFLTYFQNEAQLEKSRLLSDRFSAERPKGSFSTLEIQRTEQGDSAMYLCASSPQSNYGYTFGSGTRLTVV.

This clonotype was found many times. V and J are TRBV19 and TRBJ1-1; D not certain. The CDR3 sequence is 12 residues long. CDR1 is LNHDA, CDR2 SQIVND, per germline (reference sequence). V was trimmed by 1 base and J by 10 bases, leaving 10 bases between them. The DNA for the CDR3 is TGTGCCAGTAGTATAGGGGAATCCCGAGCTTTCTTT. Its protein product is CASSIGESRAFF.

This clonotype was observed a handful of times. V gene TRBV2 combines with J gene TRBJ2-2; 7 positions match TRBD1. The CDR3 totals 13 residues. V shed 5 bases, J shed 7 bases, and the junction held 4 bases outside the gene matches. CDR1 is SNHLY and CDR2 is FYNNEI in the germline V gene. CDR3 sequence: CASSKQGYGELFF. The CDR3 coding sequence is TGTGCCAGCAGTAAACAGGGGTACGGGGAGCTGTTTTTT.

This clonotype was detected only a few times. The genes are TRBV5-4 and TRBJ1-3, with no clear D. In germline, CDR1 is SGHNT, CDR2 YYREEE (reference sequence). This CDR3 has 14 residues. Trimming took 4 bases from V and 6 from J, leaving 14 bases between them. CDR3 DNA: TGTGCCAGCAGCCGGGGAGGCGGGGAAAACACCATATATTTT. It yields the protein CASSRGGGENTIYF.

This clonotype has ten or more counts. The J gene is TRBJ2-7, the V gene TRBV28, with TRBD2 identical over 8 bases. The CDR3 has 14 amino acids. V trimming: 5 bases; J trimming: 6 bases; junction bases outside the gene matches: 9. CDR1 and CDR2 (germline): MDHEN, SYDVKM. CDR3 region: CASSKREGLFEQYF. The CDR3 bases are TGTGCCAGCAGTAAACGGGAGGGCCTGTTCGAGCAGTACTTC.

This clonotype appeared a few times. The chain carries TRBV4-2 and TRBJ2-4; TRBD2 agrees at 14 bases. The CDR3 extends over 19 amino acids. Germline values: CDR1 LGHNA, CDR2 YNFKEQ. The V and J ends lost 4 bases and 0 bases, in that order; junction bases with no gene match: 8. The CDR3 sequence is CASSPRLAGGTGAKNIQYF. In DNA, the CDR3 is TGTGCCAGCAGCCCAAGACTAGCGGGAGGGACTGGAGCCAAAAACATTCAGTACTTC.

This clonotype was seen ten or more times. V usage is TRBV7-8 and J usage is TRBJ2-7; tentatively, D is TRBD2 (5 bases). Looked up from germline, CDR1 is SGHVS and CDR2 is FQNEAQ. The CDR3 consists of 15 residues. V lost 4 bases and J lost 7, with 20 bases in between. The CDR3 loop is CASSSRRIGNLEQYF. CDR3 DNA sequence: TGTGCCAGCAGCTCTCGACGGATCGGGAACTTAGAGCAGTACTTC.

The J gene is TRBJ2-3, the V gene TRBV4-1; no clear D gene. Germline V gives CDR1 MGHRA, CDR2 YSYEKL. The CDR3 consists of 16 residues. Trimming took 0 bases from V and 0 from J, leaving 10 bases between them. As DNA, the CDR3 is TGCGCCAGCAGCCAAGATCGGGCAACTAGCACAGATACGCAGTATTTT. Its protein product is CASSQDRATSTDTQYF.

In its sample, this clonotype was seen many times. The V gene is TRBV6-2 or TRBV6-3, the J gene TRBJ2-7, with TRBD2 as a possible D gene (6 bases). The V gene lost 8 bases and the J gene lost 5 bases, with 16 bases spanning the gap. This CDR3 has 13 residues. From germline, CDR1 is MNHEY and CDR2 SVGEGT. CDR3 sequence reads: CASCRGLYDEQYF. The CDR3 DNA follows: TGTGCCAGCTGCCGGGGGTTGTACGACGAGCAGTACTTC.

This clonotype was observed many times. This sequence joins TRBV12-3 or TRBV12-4 and TRBJ2-7, with D perhaps assigned TRBD1 or TRBD2 (5 bases each). The CDR3 spans 13 residues. V was pared by 3 bases and J by 6 bases, with 12 bases between. DNA of the CDR3: TGTGCCAGCAGTTTGGGGGACCTTGGCGAGCAGTACTTC. This translates into CASSLGDLGEQYF.

In this sample, this clonotype turned up many times. Written as DNA, the CDR3 is TGTGCCAGCAGTGAAGCAGGGCACGAGCAGTACTTC. Translated: CASSEAGHEQYF. The V call is TRBV6-1, the J call TRBJ2-7; D gene unclear. Germline V gene data show CDR1 as MNHNS and CDR2 as SASEGT. V gave up 0 bases and J gave up 5 bases, with 5 bases separating them. The CDR3 sequence is 12 residues long.

There are many counts of this clonotype. The J gene is TRBJ2-5, the V gene TRBV6-5, with 9 bases aligning to TRBD1. There are 16 residues in the CDR3. Looked up from germline, CDR1 is MNHEY and CDR2 is SVGAGI. V lost 4 bases, J lost 5 bases, and 11 bases stayed unmatched. Here the CDR3 reads CASSSGTQGARETQYF. DNA for the CDR3: TGTGCCAGCAGTTCGGGGACACAGGGGGCACGGGAGACCCAGTACTTC.

Concerning this clonotype: One junction end does not reproduce the germline sequence, and a read error may be involved. This sequence joins TRBV20-1 and TRBJ2-5; TRBD1 or TRBD2 may be the D gene (5 bases each). CDR1 and CDR2 from the germline V gene are DFQATT and SNEGSKA (reference sequence). This CDR3 has 11 residues. CDR3 amino acids: CSARGDGTQYF. For the CDR3, the DNA is TGCAGTGCGAGAGGGGATGGGACCCAGTACTTC.

The rearrangement links TRBV5-1 to TRBJ2-7; D is unresolved. This CDR3 has 15 amino acids. Germline V gene lookup returns CDR1 SGHRS and CDR2 YFSETQ. Trimming shortened V by 0 bases and J by 3 bases, and 13 bases separated the two germline ends. CDR3 protein: CASSLARHLLYEQYF. The DNA of the CDR3 is TGCGCCAGCAGCTTGGCCCGACACCTCCTCTACGAGCAGTACTTC.

The chain recombines TRBV4-1 with TRBJ2-3; unclear D gene. The V gene lost 9 bases and the J gene lost 1 base, with 8 bases spanning the gap. Germline loops: CDR1 MGHRA, CDR2 YSYEKL. The CDR3 loop spans 12 amino acids. The CDR3: CASRGGTDTQYF. The CDR3 coding sequence is TGCGCCAGTCGAGGCGGCACAGATACGCAGTATTTT.

This clonotype occurred many times. This chain uses TRBV28 with TRBJ2-7; D may be TRBD2 (5 bases). Between the trimmed V and J ends, which lost 3 bases and 1 base, there was a span of 10 bases. CDR1 and CDR2 from the germline V gene are MDHEN and SYDVKM. This CDR3 has 14 amino acids. The CDR3 DNA sequence: TGTGCCAGCAGTTTCCACGGGATGTCCTACGAGCAGTACTTC. It codes for CASSFHGMSYEQYF.